Below, 29 T cell receptor beta chains from the same sample are listed, as sequenced in a study of control samples from healthy donors and cancer patients (dated by TCRdb to the early 2020s). The protocol used for the library was the immunoSEQ multiplex PCR assay. Drawn from immuneACCESS, this table holds only the in-frame rearrangements with V and J called that TCRdb kept. Clones are partly lost; checked studies trace under half to an unresolved V gene and leave the rest unexplained. The sample table shows some 97,000 clones, and more than 75% are seen once. 15% to 20% of the sample rests with the top ten. The specimen sequenced was blood. All receptors come from a woman in her forties or fifties in good health.

This rearrangement joins TRBV7-3 to TRBJ2-5; TRBD2 is a possible D gene (7 bases). Germline CDR1 reads SGHTA; CDR2 reads FQGTGA. With 5 bases removed from V and 5 bases from J, the gap between germline ends came to 18 bases. CDR3 size: 15 residues. Here the CDR3 reads CASSPEGGFGETQYF. The CDR3, as DNA: TGTGCCAGCAGCCCCGAGGGGGGGTTCGGGGAGACCCAGTACTTC.

The chain joins TRBV5-1 to TRBJ2-3; maybe TRBD2 (6 bases). CDR1 is SGHRS and CDR2 is YFSETQ in the germline V gene. V was cut by 5 bases and J by 5 bases, with 15 bases left in between. The CDR3 has 14 amino acids. CDR3 loop: CASRLQGGGDTQYF. DNA for the CDR3: TGCGCCAGCAGACTTCAGGGAGGTGGAGATACGCAGTATTTT.

The chain links TRBV15 to TRBJ1-3; the D gene is possibly TRBD1 (5 bases). Trimming removed 5 bases at V and 0 bases at J, with 8 bases between. This CDR3 is 14 amino acids long. Germline CDR1 and CDR2: LNHNV and YYDKDF (reference sequence). In DNA form, the CDR3 reads TGTGCCACCAGCCGGACAAGCTCTGGAAACACCATATATTTT. It encodes CATSRTSSGNTIYF.

V is TRBV5-4 and J is TRBJ2-3, with D uncertain. Trimming shortened V by 4 bases and J by 2 bases, and 8 bases separated the two germline ends. This CDR3 contains 13 residues. The germline CDR1 and CDR2 sequences are SGHNT and YYREEE (reference sequence). The CDR3 spells CASSRTATDTQYF. Written as DNA, the CDR3 is TGTGCCAGCAGCCGTACGGCCACAGATACGCAGTATTTT.

The chain employs TRBV2 and TRBJ2-7, with D perhaps TRBD1 (6 bases). From germline, CDR1 is SNHLY and CDR2 FYNNEI. The CDR3 sequence is 14 residues long. Trimming shortened V by 7 bases and J by 3 bases, and 16 bases separated the two germline ends. The DNA for the CDR3 is TGTGCCAGCACCAGGGAGTTAGGGGGCTACGAGCAGTACTTC. Protein sequence: CASTRELGGYEQYF.

DNA of the CDR3: TGTGCCAGCAGCTTAATGACAGGGCGGTCCGAGACCCAGTACTTC. Translation gives CASSLMTGRSETQYF. The rearrangement links TRBV5-4 to TRBJ2-5, with 7 nucleotides matching TRBD1. In germline, CDR1 is SGHNT, CDR2 YYREEE (reference sequence). V shed 2 bases and J 5 bases; nucleotides not matched to a gene: 9. The CDR3 has 15 amino acids.

The genes are TRBV20-1 and TRBJ2-3; D call uncertain. V lost 3 bases and J lost 1, with 2 bases in between. Germline-derived CDR1 and CDR2 are DFQATT and SNEGSKA (reference sequence). The CDR3 is made up of 11 amino acids. The CDR3 bases are TGCAGTGCTAGTGGCACAGATACGCAGTATTTT. Translating gives CSASGTDTQYF.

V gene TRBV12-3 or TRBV12-4 combines with J gene TRBJ1-1; D is possibly TRBD1 (6 bases). V was pared by 7 bases and J by 5 bases, with 14 bases between. There are 13 residues in the CDR3. The CDR3 spells CASNYGRGTEAFF. DNA for the CDR3: TGTGCCAGCAACTATGGGAGGGGGACTGAAGCTTTCTTT.

The CDR3 sequence is CASSYTLARNQPQHF. CDR3 coding DNA: TGTGCCAGCAGTTACACCCTGGCCCGCAATCAGCCCCAGCATTTT. V and J are TRBV6-6 and TRBJ1-5, with D unclear. Trimming pared 2 bases from V and 2 bases from J, leaving 10 bases between. Germline CDR1 and CDR2: MNHNY and SVGAGI (reference sequence). The CDR3 has 15 amino acids.

This clone has a handful of counts. This sequence joins TRBV6-4 and TRBJ2-3, with TRBD1 matching 9 bases. CDR1 MRHNA and CDR2 SNTAGT come from the germline V gene. The V and J ends lost 4 bases and 1 base, in that order; junction bases with no gene match: 3. This CDR3 contains 15 residues. This CDR3 reads CASSVGQGGTDTQYF. As DNA, the CDR3 is TGTGCCAGCAGTGTGGGACAGGGTGGCACAGATACGCAGTATTTT.

The chain has TRBV19 and TRBJ2-1, with 8 nucleotides matching TRBD2. This CDR3 spans 17 amino acids. Germline CDR1 reads LNHDA; CDR2 reads SQIVND (reference sequence). The V segment lost 5 bases and the J segment 4 bases; nucleotides outside the gene matches: 13. The CDR3 DNA is TGTGCCAGTAGTCCCGGCCCTAAGAGCGGGAGTTACAATGAGCAGTTCTTC. It codes for CASSPGPKSGSYNEQFF.

The rearrangement uses TRBV30 and TRBJ1-2, with D unresolved. The germline V gene has CDR1 GTSNPN and CDR2 SVGIG (reference sequence). V gave up 6 bases and J gave up 9 bases, with 17 bases separating them. There are 12 residues in the CDR3. The CDR3 spells CACSTGTLSYTF. The CDR3 DNA is TGTGCCTGTTCGACGGGCACATTGAGCTACACCTTC.

This sequence joins TRBV29-1 and TRBJ1-2, with D perhaps matching TRBD1 (6 bases). This CDR3 is built from 13 residues. Per germline, CDR1 SQVTM and CDR2 ANQGSEA. V gave up 6 bases and J gave up 8 bases, with 19 bases separating them. In DNA form, the CDR3 reads TGCAGCGTGGCTACAGGGACCTTGGGAGGCTACACCTTC. This sequence encodes CSVATGTLGGYTF.

The chain employs TRBV7-9 and TRBJ2-7, with TRBD2 matching 9 bases. The V gene end was trimmed by 3 bases and the J gene end by 4 bases; junction bases not matched to a gene: 13. Looked up from germline, CDR1 is SEHNR and CDR2 is FQNEAQ (reference sequence). The CDR3 spans 17 residues. CDR3 amino acids: CASSFLPPSGTHYEQYV. The CDR3 DNA reads as TGTGCCAGCAGCTTTTTACCGCCTAGCGGGACCCATTACGAGCAGTACGTC.

The genes are TRBV7-9 and TRBJ1-2; TRBD1 matches 7 bases. V dropped 11 bases and J dropped 1; count of bases not matched to a gene: 4. The CDR3 is 12 amino acids. Germline values: CDR1 SEHNR, CDR2 FQNEAQ (reference sequence). In DNA form, the CDR3 reads TGTGCCGGCGGGACAGTTAACTATGGCTACACCTTC. This translates into CAGGTVNYGYTF.

J is TRBJ2-3 and V is TRBV7-3, with 8 bases matching TRBD2. CDR3 length: 15 amino acids. Trimming removed 5 bases from V and 5 bases from J; junction bases left unmatched: 9. Germline CDR1 and CDR2: SGHTA and FQGTGA. The CDR3 DNA reads TGTGCCAGCAGCGTAGATAGGACTAGCCTAGATACGCAGTATTTT. It encodes CASSVDRTSLDTQYF.

The V and J genes are TRBV5-1 and TRBJ1-1, with 9 bases fitting TRBD1. Germline CDR1 SGHRS, CDR2 YFSETQ. This CDR3 has 15 amino acids. The V segment lost 4 bases and the J segment 3 bases; nucleotides outside the gene matches: 7. CDR3 nucleotides: TGCGCCAGCAGCGTGGACAGGGGAGGAGACACTGAAGCTTTCTTT. Amino acid sequence: CASSVDRGGDTEAFF.

This rearrangement joins TRBV5-1 to TRBJ2-4; weak D call: TRBD2 (6 bases). The CDR3 is made up of 15 amino acids. V lost 0 bases to trimming and J lost 8 bases, with 15 bases between them. Germline values: CDR1 SGHRS, CDR2 YFSETQ. CDR3 residues: CASSLDYGSWDIQYF. CDR3 DNA: TGCGCCAGCAGCTTGGATTACGGGAGTTGGGACATTCAGTACTTC.

The count of this clone is one. The J gene is TRBJ2-2, the V gene TRBV19; D is perhaps TRBD2 (5 bases). The V gene lost 11 bases and the J gene lost 2 bases, with 18 bases spanning the gap. This CDR3 contains 15 residues. The V gene's germline CDR1 is LNHDA and CDR2 SQIVND (reference sequence). CDR3 nucleotide sequence: TGTGCCTCCGGGATGTCTTCCATCAACACCGGGGAGCTGTTTTTT. Its protein is CASGMSSINTGELFF.

V is TRBV12-3 or TRBV12-4 and J is TRBJ2-7; 7 bases fit TRBD1. J gave up 3 bases and V 11 bases, and 10 bases lay outside the gene matches. CDR3 length: 13 residues. CDR3 sequence (DNA): TGTGCCGTCCGACCGCAGGGGGTCTACGAGCAGTACTTC. Its translation is CAVRPQGVYEQYF.

The rearrangement links TRBV6-6 to TRBJ1-2, with no clear D. Germline V gene data show CDR1 as MNHNY and CDR2 as SVGAGI (reference sequence). The CDR3 runs 13 residues. Trimming stripped 6 bases from V and 2 bases from J, with 10 bases between. In nucleotides, the CDR3 is TGTGCCAGCAGACCGGGCATAAACTATGGCTACACCTTC. As protein: CASRPGINYGYTF.

In its sample, this clone was seen a few times. The V and J genes are TRBV5-1 and TRBJ2-2; D not certain. The CDR3 has 12 residues. The V gene's germline CDR1 is SGHRS and CDR2 YFSETQ. The V end was cut by 2 bases, the J end by 4 bases, with 3 bases between. CDR3 amino acids: CASSFGTGELFF. The CDR3 region has the DNA TGCGCCAGCAGCTTCGGCACCGGGGAGCTGTTTTTT.

This clone showed up just once. The chain is built from TRBV20-1 and TRBJ2-7; D uncertain. Trimming left V 3 bases short and J 6 bases short, with 12 bases between. The CDR3 contains 12 residues. CDR1 is DFQATT, CDR2 SNEGSKA, per germline (reference sequence). The DNA of the CDR3 is TGCAGTGCTAGTTTTGACTCCCCCGAGCAGTACTTC. Translating it yields CSASFDSPEQYF.

The sample holds one count of this clone. The chain combines TRBV30 with TRBJ2-2; D ambiguous. CDR3 length: 15 amino acids. Trimming removed 4 bases from V and 1 base from J, with 13 bases in between. Germline values: CDR1 GTSNPN, CDR2 SVGIG (reference sequence). CDR3 sequence (DNA): TGTGCCTGGACCCCGTCTGGCGTGAACACCGGGGAGCTGTTTTTT. It encodes CAWTPSGVNTGELFF.

J is TRBJ2-3 and V is TRBV4-3; no reliable D call. CDR3 length: 13 residues. Germline V gene lookup returns CDR1 LGHNA and CDR2 YSLEER. V shed 1 base and J shed 4 bases, with 6 bases lying between them. The CDR3 coding sequence is TGCGCCAGCAGCCAAGCAGTGGCAGATACGCAGTATTTT. This encodes CASSQAVADTQYF.

The rearrangement joins TRBV14 to TRBJ2-3; 12 bases match TRBD2. CDR1 SGHDN and CDR2 FVKESK come from the germline V gene. V was clipped by 6 bases and J by 3 bases; unmatched bases: 13. The CDR3 length is 18 residues. CDR3 sequence (DNA): TGTGCCAGCAGGACAGGGGGCGCAACTAGCGGGAGGACAGATACGCAGTATTTT. Its protein product is CASRTGGATSGRTDTQYF.

This chain joins TRBV30 and TRBJ2-2; 8 bases agree with TRBD2. The CDR3 contains 13 residues. V lost 5 bases, J lost 8 bases, and 7 bases stayed unmatched. Looked up from germline, CDR1 is GTSNPN and CDR2 is SVGIG (reference sequence). The CDR3 bases are TGTGCCTGGGACGGGGGGGGCGGTGGGGAGCTGTTTTTT. Its translation: CAWDGGGGGELFF.

The chain couples TRBV27 to TRBJ1-1; D may be TRBD1 (5 bases). V gave up 5 bases and J gave up 0 bases, with 16 bases separating them. The germline gives CDR1 MNHEY, CDR2 SMNVEV (reference sequence). CDR3 length: 16 residues. CDR3 in amino acids: CASSAPPPGMNTEAFF. CDR3 sequence (DNA): TGTGCCAGCAGTGCCCCGCCCCCAGGGATGAACACTGAAGCTTTCTTT.

This chain connects TRBV5-1 to TRBJ2-1; 9 bases map to TRBD1. The CDR3 length is 17 residues. The V gene's germline CDR1 is SGHRS and CDR2 YFSETQ. V was pared by 2 bases and J by 12 bases, with 18 bases of the junction left unmatched. This CDR3 is CASSFIGARDRVRVQFF. The CDR3 coding sequence is TGCGCCAGCAGCTTTATTGGGGCCCGGGACAGGGTAAGGGTGCAGTTCTTC.